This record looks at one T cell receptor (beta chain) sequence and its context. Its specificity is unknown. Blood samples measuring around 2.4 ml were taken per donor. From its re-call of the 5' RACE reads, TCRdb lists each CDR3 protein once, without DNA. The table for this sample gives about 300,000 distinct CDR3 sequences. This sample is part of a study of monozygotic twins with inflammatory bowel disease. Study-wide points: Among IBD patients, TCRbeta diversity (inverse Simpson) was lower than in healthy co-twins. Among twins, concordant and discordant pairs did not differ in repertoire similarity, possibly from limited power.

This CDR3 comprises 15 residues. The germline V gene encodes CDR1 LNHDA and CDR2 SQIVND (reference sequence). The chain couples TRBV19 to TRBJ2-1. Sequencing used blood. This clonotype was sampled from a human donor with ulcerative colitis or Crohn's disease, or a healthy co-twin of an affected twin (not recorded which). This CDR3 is CASSSRERSYNEQFF.